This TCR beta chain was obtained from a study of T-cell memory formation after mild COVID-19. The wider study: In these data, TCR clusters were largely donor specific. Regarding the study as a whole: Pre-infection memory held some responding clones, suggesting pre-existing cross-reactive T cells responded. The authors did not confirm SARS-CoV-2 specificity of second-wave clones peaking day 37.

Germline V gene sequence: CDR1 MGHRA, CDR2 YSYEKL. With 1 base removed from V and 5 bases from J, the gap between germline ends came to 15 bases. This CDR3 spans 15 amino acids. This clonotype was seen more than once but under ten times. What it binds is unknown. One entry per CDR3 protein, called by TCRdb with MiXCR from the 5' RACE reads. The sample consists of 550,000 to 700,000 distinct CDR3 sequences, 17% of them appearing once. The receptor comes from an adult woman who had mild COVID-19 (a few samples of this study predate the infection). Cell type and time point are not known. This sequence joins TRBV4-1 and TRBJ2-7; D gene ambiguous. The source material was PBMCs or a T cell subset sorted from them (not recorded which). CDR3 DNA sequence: TGCGCCAGCAGCCAAGTACACGGGTTGGCAAACGAGCAGTACTTC. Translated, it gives CASSQVHGLANEQYF.